In its sample, the clone carrying this TCR beta chain was seen once. The source of the sample is a study of blood T cell repertoires in COVID-19. Study-level information: Acute-phase and convalescent COVID-19 samples originated in the United States, Italy and Spain. Sample material is recorded as cDNA or gDNA derived from T cells, B-cell-depleted T cells, or PBMCs.

Authors' data handling: Estimation of nucleated cell counts relied on the amplification of reference gene primers. Sequenced by immunoSEQ multiplex PCR; TCRdb stores in-frame clones only, minus some. V, J and clone size are taken as reported in that table, and D and trimming were inferred from the DNA itself. Here the sample spans about 140,000 clones, about 85% being singletons. J gave up 0 bases and V 5 bases, and 13 bases lay outside the gene matches. This CDR3 is 19 amino acids long. CDR1 SNHLY and CDR2 FYNNEI come from the germline V gene. The source material was peripheral blood. This receptor was obtained from a human donor in a cohort sampled during active COVID-19. The chain carries TRBV2 and TRBJ2-6; 7 positions agree with TRBD2. The CDR3 spells CASSRHPGGRLSGANVLTF. The CDR3, as DNA: TGTGCCAGCAGTCGACACCCCGGGGGGAGGCTCTCTGGGGCCAACGTCCTGACTTTC.